Presented here are 26 T cell receptor beta chains from one specimen sequenced in a study of blood T cell repertoires in COVID-19. Clones were read by immunoSEQ multiplex PCR, and TCRdb kept only the in-frame ones, dropping some. The table includes about 330,000 clones, 85% to 90% detected once. Material: PBMCs or T cells enriched from blood (not recorded which). The receptors here all came from a woman aged 18 to 35 who had recovered from COVID-19.

In DNA form, the CDR3 reads TGTGCCAGCAGCTCCAGGGGGATCTATGGCTACACCTTC. Amino acids: CASSSRGIYGYTF. The chain recombines TRBV5-4 with TRBJ1-2; 7 bases agree with TRBD1. The CDR3 runs to 13 residues. V trimming: 3 bases; J trimming: 4 bases; junction bases outside the gene matches: 3. Germline lookup yields CDR1 SGHNT and CDR2 YYREEE (reference sequence).

The J gene is TRBJ1-6, the V gene TRBV9, with a weak D call TRBD1 (5 bases). The CDR3 totals 13 residues. Trimming stripped 4 bases from V and 8 bases from J, with 10 bases between. Germline V lookup: CDR1 SGDLS, CDR2 YYNGEE. In DNA, the CDR3 is TGTGCCAGCAGCACGGACAAGGATTCACCCCTCCACTTT. Amino acid sequence: CASSTDKDSPLHF.

The chain joins TRBV6-1 to TRBJ1-2; 8 bases are a match to TRBD1. J lost 8 bases, V lost 3 bases, and 11 bases had no gene match. Germline V gives CDR1 MNHNS, CDR2 SASEGT. This CDR3 region has 15 residues. The CDR3 DNA follows: TGTGCCAGCAGTGACCTTCCAGGGGGCGAGAGGGGCTACACCTTC. It translates to CASSDLPGGERGYTF.

This clone was picked up one time. The chain recombines TRBV7-9 with TRBJ2-3; D possibly corresponds to TRBD2 (5 bases). V was pared by 8 bases and J by 3 bases, with 18 bases between. Per the germline V gene, CDR1 is SEHNR and CDR2 is FQNEAQ (reference sequence). The CDR3 is 15 amino acids. The CDR3 spells CASSLSVGITDTQYF. Written as DNA, the CDR3 is TGTGCCAGCTCTCTGTCTGTCGGGATAACAGATACGCAGTATTTT. Looking up the rest from reference TRBV7-9 and TRBJ2-3 gives the full variable domain: DTGVSQNPRHKITKRGQNVTFRCDPISEHNRLYWYRQTLGQGPEFLTYFQNEAQLEKSRLLSDRFSAERPKGSFSTLEIQRTEQGDSAMYLCASSLSVGITDTQYFGPGTRLTVL.

The rearrangement joins TRBV2 to TRBJ2-7, with 9 bases aligning to TRBD1. This CDR3 is 14 amino acids long. Trimming at V came to 7 bases and at J to 2 bases, leaving 6 bases not matched to a gene. Germline V CDR1 and CDR2: SNHLY, FYNNEI. The DNA for the CDR3 is TGTGCCAGCAAACCGGGACAGGGTCCCTACGAGCAGTACTTC. Amino acid sequence: CASKPGQGPYEQYF.

This chain joins TRBV5-1 and TRBJ1-1; 10 nucleotides align to TRBD1. Germline V CDR1 and CDR2: SGHRS, YFSETQ. V trimming: 10 bases; J trimming: 6 bases; junction bases outside the gene matches: 15. The CDR3 sequence is 15 residues long. This chain's CDR3 is CASGTGVGSRPEAFF. The DNA for the CDR3 is TGCGCCTCCGGGACAGGGGTGGGGTCCCGCCCTGAAGCTTTCTTT.

The CDR3 reads CASTPGTTPYSYNEQFF. The CDR3 DNA sequence: TGTGCCAGCACCCCAGGGACTACCCCCTACTCCTACAATGAGCAGTTCTTC. This chain uses TRBV7-9 with TRBJ2-1; 7 bases agree with TRBD2. CDR3 length: 17 amino acids. The germline CDR1 and CDR2 sequences are SEHNR and FQNEAQ (reference sequence). V lost 7 bases, J lost 0 bases, and 12 bases stayed unmatched. The whole variable domain, filled in from reference TRBV7-9 and TRBJ2-1, reads DTGVSQNPRHKITKRGQNVTFRCDPISEHNRLYWYRQTLGQGPEFLTYFQNEAQLEKSRLLSDRFSAERPKGSFSTLEIQRTEQGDSAMYLCASTPGTTPYSYNEQFFGPGTRLTVL.

The rearrangement joins TRBV5-1 to TRBJ1-1; the D gene is possibly TRBD1 (6 bases). The CDR3 sequence is 14 residues long. Germline CDR1 SGHRS, CDR2 YFSETQ. V gave up 4 bases and J gave up 1 base, with 11 bases separating them. The CDR3 coding sequence is TGCGCCAGCAGCCCCGGACAGACGAACACTGAAGCTTTCTTT. Translating it yields CASSPGQTNTEAFF.

The chain uses TRBV2 and TRBJ2-3, with TRBD2 identical over 11 bases. Per the germline V gene, CDR1 is SNHLY and CDR2 is FYNNEI. The CDR3 is made up of 15 amino acids. Germline trimming cut 4 bases from V and 7 bases from J; bases unmatched to any gene: 7. The CDR3 DNA follows: TGTGCCAGCAGTGGATCTAGCGGGGGGTTAAATACGCAGTATTTT. Translation gives CASSGSSGGLNTQYF.

This chain joins TRBV28 and TRBJ1-2; possible D gene TRBD1, 5 bases. This CDR3 is 15 amino acids long. V lost 1 base and J lost 4, with 13 bases in between. Germline V gene data show CDR1 as MDHEN and CDR2 as SYDVKM. This CDR3 is CASSLSGRVSYGYTF. Here the CDR3 DNA reads TGTGCCAGCAGTTTATCGGGCAGGGTGAGCTATGGCTACACCTTC.

The chain joins TRBV6-6 to TRBJ2-7, with 7 bases matching TRBD1. The CDR3 has 16 amino acids. After removal of 5 bases from V and 0 bases from J, the junction contained 10 bases not matched to a gene. CDR1 and CDR2 (germline): MNHNY, SVGAGI (reference sequence). Here the CDR3 reads CASSLRQGQSSYEQYF. CDR3 coding DNA: TGTGCCAGCAGTCTCCGACAGGGCCAGAGCTCCTACGAGCAGTACTTC.

The chain uses TRBV19 and TRBJ2-2; the match to TRBD2 covers 10 bases. Trimming took 3 bases from V and 5 from J; bases not matched to a gene: 3. The germline gives CDR1 LNHDA, CDR2 SQIVND (reference sequence). The CDR3 loop spans 15 amino acids. The CDR3 protein is CASSMLAGVTGELFF. Here the CDR3 DNA reads TGTGCCAGTAGTATGCTAGCGGGAGTAACCGGGGAGCTGTTTTTT.

The chain joins TRBV6-5 to TRBJ1-6, with a tentative D call TRBD1 (6 bases). Germline loops: CDR1 MNHEY, CDR2 SVGAGI. CDR3 length equals 15 residues. Trimming removed 5 bases from V and 3 bases from J, with 11 bases in between. The CDR3 coding sequence is TGTGCCAGCAGTCCGGGGACACTCTATAATTCACCCCTCCACTTT. It encodes CASSPGTLYNSPLHF.

CDR3 DNA: TGTGCCAGCAGCTCCCGGCGCCTAGCGATAACAGATACGCAGTATTTT. Its protein is CASSSRRLAITDTQYF. This chain joins TRBV7-9 and TRBJ2-3; TRBD2 might be the D (6 bases). Per germline, CDR1 SEHNR and CDR2 FQNEAQ (reference sequence). The CDR3 is 16 residues long. V lost 4 bases and J 3 bases, leaving 17 bases between the germline ends.

The rearrangement links TRBV3-1 (or the pseudogene TRBV3-2) to TRBJ2-5, with TRBD2 matching over 7 bases. CDR1 and CDR2 from the germline V gene are LGHDT and YNNKEL (reference sequence). This CDR3 is 16 amino acids long. The V segment lost 2 bases and the J segment 2 bases; nucleotides outside the gene matches: 8. CDR3 in DNA: TGTGCCAGCAGCCAAATCACTAGCGTCAATCAAGAGACCCAGTACTTC. Encoded protein: CASSQITSVNQETQYF.

The chain combines TRBV5-1 with TRBJ2-7; TRBD2 aligns across 9 bases. Germline loops: CDR1 SGHRS, CDR2 YFSETQ. There are 15 residues in the CDR3. V trimming: 7 bases; J trimming: 2 bases; junction bases outside the gene matches: 10. This CDR3 reads CASRAWGGRAYEQYF. CDR3 nucleotide sequence: TGCGCCAGCCGAGCTTGGGGCGGGAGGGCCTACGAGCAGTACTTC.

This chain joins TRBV10-2 and TRBJ1-6; D is possibly TRBD1 (6 bases). Germline V gene lookup returns CDR1 WSHSY and CDR2 SAAADI. V was trimmed by 4 bases and J by 0 bases, leaving 13 bases between them. CDR3 size: 17 residues. This chain's CDR3 is CASSVGLGGSYNSPLHF. CDR3 bases: TGCGCCAGCAGTGTGGGATTAGGGGGCTCCTATAATTCACCCCTCCACTTT.

This clone has only one observation. This sequence joins TRBV4-1 and TRBJ2-5; 12 nucleotides line up with TRBD1. CDR1 MGHRA and CDR2 YSYEKL come from the germline V gene. The CDR3 covers 17 residues. Germline trimming cut 1 base from V and 7 bases from J; bases unmatched to any gene: 10. The CDR3 DNA follows: TGCGCCAGCAGCCAAGTAACCGGGACAGGGGGCGTAGGGACCCAGTACTTC. This translates into CASSQVTGTGGVGTQYF.

The chain uses TRBV4-1 and TRBJ1-3; D not certain. V was trimmed by 0 bases and J by 0 bases, leaving 12 bases between them. The CDR3 covers 17 residues. The germline CDR1 and CDR2 sequences are MGHRA and YSYEKL. The CDR3 coding sequence is TGCGCCAGCAGCCAAGAGCCGGCAGGCGACTCTGGAAACACCATATATTTT. It is translated as CASSQEPAGDSGNTIYF.

This chain uses TRBV4-1 with TRBJ1-2; 9 nucleotides match TRBD1. Germline V gene lookup returns CDR1 MGHRA and CDR2 YSYEKL. CDR3 length: 14 residues. V lost 4 bases and J lost 3; bases outside the gene matches: 3. CDR3 DNA sequence: TGCGCCAGCAGCCGGGGACAGGGCTACTATGGCTACACCTTC. Residues: CASSRGQGYYGYTF.

The V call is TRBV27, the J call TRBJ2-7, with 7 positions matching TRBD1. V trimming: 7 bases; J trimming: 0 bases; junction bases outside the gene matches: 12. Germline CDR1 is MNHEY and CDR2 is SMNVEV (reference sequence). The CDR3 loop spans 16 amino acids. The CDR3 nucleotides are TGTGCCAGCACCCGGTCAGCCGGGACAGTCTCCTACGAGCAGTACTTC. Its protein is CASTRSAGTVSYEQYF.

The chain recombines TRBV5-4 with TRBJ1-2; maybe TRBD1 (6 bases). The CDR3 length is 14 residues. Germline V gene lookup returns CDR1 SGHNT and CDR2 YYREEE (reference sequence). Deletions cut 0 bases from V and 3 bases from J, with 9 bases between. CDR3 in DNA: TGTGCCAGCAGCTTGGACAGGGTGGACTATGGCTACACCTTC. Its protein is CASSLDRVDYGYTF.

The chain is built from TRBV30 and TRBJ1-1, with D unclear. Germline CDR1 and CDR2: GTSNPN and SVGIG (reference sequence). This CDR3 has 15 residues. V lost 2 bases, J lost 3 bases, and 16 bases lay in between. CDR3 in amino acids: CAWSPPFWRDTEAFF. Written as DNA, the CDR3 is TGTGCCTGGAGTCCCCCTTTTTGGAGGGACACTGAAGCTTTCTTT.

The chain couples TRBV6-5 to TRBJ1-3, with TRBD1 matching over 10 bases. The CDR3 length is 15 residues. The V segment lost 6 bases and the J segment 4 bases; nucleotides outside the gene matches: 6. The germline CDR1 and CDR2 sequences are MNHEY and SVGAGI. The DNA of the CDR3 is TGTGCCAGCAGCGCCTTGGGACAGGGGGGAAACACCATATATTTT. It specifies CASSALGQGGNTIYF.

V usage is TRBV9 and J usage is TRBJ1-2, with TRBD1 matching over 7 bases. After removal of 4 bases from V and 2 bases from J, the junction contained 5 bases not matched to a gene. Germline V gives CDR1 SGDLS, CDR2 YYNGEE. The length of the CDR3 is 14 residues. The CDR3: CASSLLTGNYGYTF. CDR3 bases: TGTGCCAGCAGCCTTCTGACAGGGAACTATGGCTACACCTTC.

Turning to this clone: Other DNA variants within this sample encode the same CDR3. The chain combines TRBV18 with TRBJ1-2, with TRBD1 matching over 8 bases. The CDR3 totals 14 residues. J was trimmed by 2 bases and V by 2 bases; bases with no gene match: 1. From germline, CDR1 is KGHSH and CDR2 LQKENI. DNA of the CDR3: TGTGCCAGCTCACCAGGACAGGGCAACTATGGCTACACCTTC. Encoded protein: CASSPGQGNYGYTF.